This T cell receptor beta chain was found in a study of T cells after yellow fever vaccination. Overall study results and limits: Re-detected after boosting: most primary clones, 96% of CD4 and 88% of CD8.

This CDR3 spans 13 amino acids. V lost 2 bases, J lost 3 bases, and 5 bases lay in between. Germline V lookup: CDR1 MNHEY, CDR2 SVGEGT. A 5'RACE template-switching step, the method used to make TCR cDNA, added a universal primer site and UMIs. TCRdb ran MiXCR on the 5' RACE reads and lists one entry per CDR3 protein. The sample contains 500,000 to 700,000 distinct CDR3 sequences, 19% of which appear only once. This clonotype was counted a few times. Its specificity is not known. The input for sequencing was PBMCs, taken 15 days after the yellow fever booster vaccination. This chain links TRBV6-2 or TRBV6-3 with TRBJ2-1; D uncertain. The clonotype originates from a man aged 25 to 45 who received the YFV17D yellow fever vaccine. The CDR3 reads CASSYSVYNEQFF. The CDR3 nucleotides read TGTGCCAGCAGTTACAGCGTCTACAATGAGCAGTTCTTC.